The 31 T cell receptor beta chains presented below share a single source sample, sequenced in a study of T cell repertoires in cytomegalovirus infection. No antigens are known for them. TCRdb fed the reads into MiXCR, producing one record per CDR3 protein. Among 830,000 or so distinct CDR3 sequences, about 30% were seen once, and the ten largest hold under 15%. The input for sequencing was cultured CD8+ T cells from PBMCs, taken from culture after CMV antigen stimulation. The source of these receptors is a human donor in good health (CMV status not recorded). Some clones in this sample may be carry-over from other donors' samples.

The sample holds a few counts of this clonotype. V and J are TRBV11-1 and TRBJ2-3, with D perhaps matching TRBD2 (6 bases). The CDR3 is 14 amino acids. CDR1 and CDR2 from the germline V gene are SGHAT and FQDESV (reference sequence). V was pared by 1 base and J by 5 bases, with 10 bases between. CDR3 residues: CASSLVGGRDTQYF. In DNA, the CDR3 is TGTGCCAGCAGCTTAGTAGGAGGGCGAGATACGCAGTATTTT.

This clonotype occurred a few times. The CDR3 loop reads CASSLGLTQPQHF. The CDR3 DNA sequence: TGTGCCAGCAGCTTAGGTTTAACTCAGCCCCAGCATTTT. The J gene is TRBJ1-5, the V gene TRBV11-2; D call uncertain. Germline assignment: CDR1 SGHAT and CDR2 FQNNGV. Trimming left V 1 base short and J 6 bases short, with 7 bases between. The CDR3 totals 13 residues. The variable domain in full, completed from reference TRBV11-2 and TRBJ1-5, reads EAGVAQSPRYKIIEKRQSVAFWCNPISGHATLYWYQQILGQGPKLLIQFQNNGVVDDSQLPKDRFSAERLKGVDSTLKIQPAKLEDSAVYLCASSLGLTQPQHFGDGTRLSIL.

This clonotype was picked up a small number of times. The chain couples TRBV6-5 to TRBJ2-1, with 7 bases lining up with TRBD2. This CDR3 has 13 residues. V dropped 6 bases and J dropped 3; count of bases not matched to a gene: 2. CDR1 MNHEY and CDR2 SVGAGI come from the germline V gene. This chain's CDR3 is CASRAGIYNEQFF. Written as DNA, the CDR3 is TGTGCCAGCAGAGCGGGGATCTACAATGAGCAGTTCTTC.

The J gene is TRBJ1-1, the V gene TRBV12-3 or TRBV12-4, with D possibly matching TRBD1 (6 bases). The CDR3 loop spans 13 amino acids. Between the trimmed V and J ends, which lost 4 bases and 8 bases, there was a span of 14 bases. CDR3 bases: TGTGCCAGCAGTTATACTCCGGGGGCCGAAGCTTTCTTT. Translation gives CASSYTPGAEAFF.

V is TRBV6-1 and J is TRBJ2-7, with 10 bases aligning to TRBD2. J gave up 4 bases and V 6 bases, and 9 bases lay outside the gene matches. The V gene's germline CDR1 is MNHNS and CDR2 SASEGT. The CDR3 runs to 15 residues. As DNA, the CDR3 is TGTGCCAGCAGCTGGGGACTAGCGACCCCTTACGAGCAGTACTTC. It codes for CASSWGLATPYEQYF.

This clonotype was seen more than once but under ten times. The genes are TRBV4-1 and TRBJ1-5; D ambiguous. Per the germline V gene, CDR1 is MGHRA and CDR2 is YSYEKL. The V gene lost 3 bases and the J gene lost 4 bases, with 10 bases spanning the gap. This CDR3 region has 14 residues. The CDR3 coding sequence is TGCGCCAGCAGCCAGCGGAGGGAGAATCAGCCCCAGCATTTT. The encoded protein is CASSQRRENQPQHF.

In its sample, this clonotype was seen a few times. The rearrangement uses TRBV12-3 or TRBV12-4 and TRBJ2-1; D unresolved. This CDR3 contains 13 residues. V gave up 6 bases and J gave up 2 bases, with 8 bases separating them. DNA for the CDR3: TGTGCCAGCAGCCAACGGGCCTACAATGAGCAGTTCTTC. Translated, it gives CASSQRAYNEQFF.

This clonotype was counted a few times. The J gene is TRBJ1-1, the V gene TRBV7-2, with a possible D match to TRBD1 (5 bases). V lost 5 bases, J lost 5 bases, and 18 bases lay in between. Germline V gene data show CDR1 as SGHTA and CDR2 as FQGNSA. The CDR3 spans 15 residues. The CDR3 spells CASSVSWGEGTEAFF. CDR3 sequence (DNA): TGTGCCAGCAGCGTCAGTTGGGGCGAAGGGACTGAAGCTTTCTTT.

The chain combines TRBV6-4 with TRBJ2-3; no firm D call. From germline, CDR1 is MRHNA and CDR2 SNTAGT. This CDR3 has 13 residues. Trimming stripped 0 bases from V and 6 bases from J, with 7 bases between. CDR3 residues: CASSDSVTDTQYF. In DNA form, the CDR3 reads TGTGCCAGCAGTGACTCAGTTACTGATACGCAGTATTTT.

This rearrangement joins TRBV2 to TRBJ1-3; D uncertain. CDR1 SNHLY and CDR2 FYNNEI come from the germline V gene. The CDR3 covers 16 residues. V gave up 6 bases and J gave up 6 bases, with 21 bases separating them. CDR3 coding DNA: TGTGCCAGCAGGTACCCTGGCAGCGAACAAAAAAACACCATATATTTT. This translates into CASRYPGSEQKNTIYF. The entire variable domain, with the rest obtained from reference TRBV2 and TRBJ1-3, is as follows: EPEVTQTPSHQVTQMGQEVILRCVPISNHLYFYWYRQILGQKVEFLVSFYNNEISEKSEIFDDQFSVERPDGSNFTLKIRSTKLEDSAMYFCASRYPGSEQKNTIYFGEGSWLTVV.

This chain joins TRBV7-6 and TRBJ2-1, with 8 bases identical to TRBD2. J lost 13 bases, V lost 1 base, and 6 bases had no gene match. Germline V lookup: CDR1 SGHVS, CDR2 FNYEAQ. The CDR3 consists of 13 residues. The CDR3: CASSLGDGGEQFF. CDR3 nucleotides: TGTGCCAGCAGCTTAGGAGACGGGGGGGAACAGTTCTTC.

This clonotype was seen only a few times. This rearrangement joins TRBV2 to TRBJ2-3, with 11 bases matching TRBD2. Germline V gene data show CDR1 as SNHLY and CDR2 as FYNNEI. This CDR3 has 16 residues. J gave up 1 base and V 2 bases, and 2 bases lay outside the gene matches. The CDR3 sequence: CASSELAGGRTDTQYF. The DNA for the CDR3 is TGTGCCAGCAGTGAACTAGCGGGGGGACGCACAGATACGCAGTATTTT.

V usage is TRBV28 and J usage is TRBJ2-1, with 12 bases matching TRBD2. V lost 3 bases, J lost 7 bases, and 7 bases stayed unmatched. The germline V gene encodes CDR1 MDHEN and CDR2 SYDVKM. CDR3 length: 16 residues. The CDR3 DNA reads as TGTGCCAGCAGTTTCCTAGCGGGGGGGCAACGAAATGAGCAGTTCTTC. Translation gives CASSFLAGGQRNEQFF. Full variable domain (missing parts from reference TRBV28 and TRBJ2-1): DVKVTQSSRYLVKRTGEKVFLECVQDMDHENMFWYRQDPGLGLRLIYFSYDVKMKEKGDIPEGYSVSREKKERFSLILESASTNQTSMYLCASSFLAGGQRNEQFFGPGTRLTVL.

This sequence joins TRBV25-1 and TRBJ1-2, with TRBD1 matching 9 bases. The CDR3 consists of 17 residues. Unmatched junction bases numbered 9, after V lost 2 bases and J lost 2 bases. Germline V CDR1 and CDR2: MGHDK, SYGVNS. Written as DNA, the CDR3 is TGTGCCAGCAGTGAACCTTCCGGGACAGGGTCCAACTATGGCTACACCTTC. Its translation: CASSEPSGTGSNYGYTF.

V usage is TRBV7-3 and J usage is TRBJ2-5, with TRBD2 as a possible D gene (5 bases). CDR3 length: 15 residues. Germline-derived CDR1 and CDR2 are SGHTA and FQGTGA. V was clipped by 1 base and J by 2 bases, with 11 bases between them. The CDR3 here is CASSLIADSQETQYF. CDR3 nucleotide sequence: TGTGCCAGCAGCTTAATCGCGGACTCGCAAGAGACCCAGTACTTC.

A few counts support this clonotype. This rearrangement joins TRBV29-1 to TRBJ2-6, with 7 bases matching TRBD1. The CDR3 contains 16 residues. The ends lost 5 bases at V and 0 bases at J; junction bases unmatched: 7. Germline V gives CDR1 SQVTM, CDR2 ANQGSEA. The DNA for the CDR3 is TGCAGCGTTCTTGGACAGGTCAACTCTGGGGCCAACGTCCTGACTTTC. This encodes CSVLGQVNSGANVLTF. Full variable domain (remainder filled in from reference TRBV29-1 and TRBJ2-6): SAVISQKPSRDICQRGTSLTIQCQVDSQVTMMFWYRQQPGQSLTLIATANQGSEATYESGFVIDKFPISRPNLTFSTLTVSNMSPEDSSIYLCSVLGQVNSGANVLTFGAGSRLTVL.

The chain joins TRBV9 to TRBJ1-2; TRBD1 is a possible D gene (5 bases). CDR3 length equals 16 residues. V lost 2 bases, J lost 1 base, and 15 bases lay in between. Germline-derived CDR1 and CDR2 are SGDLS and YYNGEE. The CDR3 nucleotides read TGTGCCAGCAGCGTCGAAGGTACAGGATATAACTATGGCTACACCTTC. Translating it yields CASSVEGTGYNYGYTF.

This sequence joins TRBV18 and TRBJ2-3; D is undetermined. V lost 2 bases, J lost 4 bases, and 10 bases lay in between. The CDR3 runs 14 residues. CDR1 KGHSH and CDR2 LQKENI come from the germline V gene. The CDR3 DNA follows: TGTGCCAGCTCACCAGGGGTAAGGGCAGATACGCAGTATTTT. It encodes CASSPGVRADTQYF.

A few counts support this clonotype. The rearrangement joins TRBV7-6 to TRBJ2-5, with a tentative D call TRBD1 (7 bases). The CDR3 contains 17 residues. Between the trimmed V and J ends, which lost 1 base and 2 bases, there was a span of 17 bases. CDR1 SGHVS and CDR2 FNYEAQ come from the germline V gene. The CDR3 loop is CASSLGRMAGGQETQYF. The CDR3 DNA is TGTGCCAGCAGCTTAGGGAGAATGGCAGGGGGGCAAGAGACCCAGTACTTC. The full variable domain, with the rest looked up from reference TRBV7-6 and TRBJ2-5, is GAGVSQSPRYKVTKRGQDVALRCDPISGHVSLYWYRQALGQGPEFLTYFNYEAQQDKSGLPNDRFSAERPEGSISTLTIQRTEQRDSAMYRCASSLGRMAGGQETQYFGPGTRLLVL.

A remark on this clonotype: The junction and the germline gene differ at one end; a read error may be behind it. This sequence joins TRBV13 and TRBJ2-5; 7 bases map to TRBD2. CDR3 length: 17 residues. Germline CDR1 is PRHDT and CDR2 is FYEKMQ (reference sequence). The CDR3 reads CVSSLGSRGSIQETQYF. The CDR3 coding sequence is TGTGTCAGCAGCTTAGGCTCGCGGGGGTCCATACAAGAGACCCAGTACTTC. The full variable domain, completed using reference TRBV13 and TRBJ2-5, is AAGVIQSPRHLIKEKRETATLKCYPIPRHDTVYWYQQGPGQDPQFLISFYEKMQSDKGSIPDRFSAQQFSDYHSELNMSSLELGDSALYFCVSSLGSRGSIQETQYFGPGTRLLVL.

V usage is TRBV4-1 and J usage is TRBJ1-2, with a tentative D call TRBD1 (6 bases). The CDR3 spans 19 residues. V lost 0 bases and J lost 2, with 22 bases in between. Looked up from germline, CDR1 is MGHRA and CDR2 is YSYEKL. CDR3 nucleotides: TGCGCCAGCAGCCAAGAGGTTTTCGGCAACAGGGTACTCAACTATGGCTACACCTTC. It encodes CASSQEVFGNRVLNYGYTF.

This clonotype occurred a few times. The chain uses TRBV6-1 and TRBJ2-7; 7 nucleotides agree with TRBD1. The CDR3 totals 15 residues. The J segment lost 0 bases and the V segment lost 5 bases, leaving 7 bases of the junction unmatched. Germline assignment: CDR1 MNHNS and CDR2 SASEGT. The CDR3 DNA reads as TGTGCCAGCAGTAAAACAGGGGCAACCTCCTACGAGCAGTACTTC. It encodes CASSKTGATSYEQYF.

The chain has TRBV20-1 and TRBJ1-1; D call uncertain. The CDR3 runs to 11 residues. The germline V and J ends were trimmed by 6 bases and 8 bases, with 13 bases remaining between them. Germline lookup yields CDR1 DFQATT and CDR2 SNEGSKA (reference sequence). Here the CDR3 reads CSASRQQEAFF. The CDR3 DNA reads TGCAGTGCAAGCAGGCAACAGGAAGCTTTCTTT.

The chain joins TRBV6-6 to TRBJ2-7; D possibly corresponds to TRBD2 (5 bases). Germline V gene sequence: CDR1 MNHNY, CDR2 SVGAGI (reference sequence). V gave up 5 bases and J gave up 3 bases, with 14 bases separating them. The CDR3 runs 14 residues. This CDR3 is CASSPTGNYYEQYF. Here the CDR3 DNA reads TGTGCCAGCAGTCCCACCGGGAATTACTACGAGCAGTACTTC.

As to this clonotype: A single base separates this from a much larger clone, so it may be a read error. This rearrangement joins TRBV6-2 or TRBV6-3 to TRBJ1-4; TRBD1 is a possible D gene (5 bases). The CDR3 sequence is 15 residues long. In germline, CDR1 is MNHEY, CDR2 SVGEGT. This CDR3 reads CASSYSQGDHEKLIF. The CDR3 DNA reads TGTGCCAGCAGTTACTCCCAAGGGGACCATGAAAAACTGATTTTT.

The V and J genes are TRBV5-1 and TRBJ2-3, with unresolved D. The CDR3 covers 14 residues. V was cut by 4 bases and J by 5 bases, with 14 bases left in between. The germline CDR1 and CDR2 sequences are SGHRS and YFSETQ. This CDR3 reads CASSPPTLGDTQYF. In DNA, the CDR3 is TGCGCCAGCAGCCCCCCTACATTGGGAGATACGCAGTATTTT.

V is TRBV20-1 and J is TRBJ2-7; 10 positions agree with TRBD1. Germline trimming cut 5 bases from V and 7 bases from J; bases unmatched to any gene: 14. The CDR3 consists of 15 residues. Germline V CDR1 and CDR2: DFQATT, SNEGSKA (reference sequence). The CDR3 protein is CSAGDRGGEYWEQYF. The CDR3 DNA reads TGCAGTGCTGGGGACAGGGGAGGAGAGTATTGGGAGCAGTACTTC.

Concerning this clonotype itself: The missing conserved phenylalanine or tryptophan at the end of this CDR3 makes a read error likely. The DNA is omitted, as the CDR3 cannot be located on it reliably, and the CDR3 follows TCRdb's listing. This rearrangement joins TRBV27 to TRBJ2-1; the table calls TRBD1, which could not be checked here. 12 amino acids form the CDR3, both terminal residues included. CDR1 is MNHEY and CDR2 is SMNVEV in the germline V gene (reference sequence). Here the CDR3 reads CASRGGGTEVGV.

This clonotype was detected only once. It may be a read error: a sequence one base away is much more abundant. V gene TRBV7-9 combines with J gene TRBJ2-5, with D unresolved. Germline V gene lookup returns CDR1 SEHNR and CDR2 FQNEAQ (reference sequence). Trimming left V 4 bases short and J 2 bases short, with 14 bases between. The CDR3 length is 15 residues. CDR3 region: CASSSSIRAQETQYF. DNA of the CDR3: TGTGCCAGCAGCTCCTCTATAAGGGCGCAAGAGACCCAGTACTTC.

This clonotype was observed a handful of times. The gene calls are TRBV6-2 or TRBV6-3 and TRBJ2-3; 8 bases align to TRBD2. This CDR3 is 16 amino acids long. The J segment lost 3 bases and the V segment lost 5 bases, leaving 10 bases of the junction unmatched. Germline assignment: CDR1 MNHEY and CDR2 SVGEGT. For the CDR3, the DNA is TGTGCCAGCAGTGGTAGCGGGGCTTTCCCGACAGATACGCAGTATTTT. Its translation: CASSGSGAFPTDTQYF.

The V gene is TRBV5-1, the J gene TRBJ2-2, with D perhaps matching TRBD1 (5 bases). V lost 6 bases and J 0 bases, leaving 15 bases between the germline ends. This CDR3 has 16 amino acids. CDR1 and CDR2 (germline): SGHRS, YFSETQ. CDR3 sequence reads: CASKDTRTPNTGELFF. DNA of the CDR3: TGCGCCAGCAAAGATACCAGGACACCGAACACCGGGGAGCTGTTTTTT.